What follows describes a single T cell receptor beta chain. This entry is derived from a study of blood T cell repertoires in COVID-19. Study in general: COVID-19 samples collected from the United States, Italy and Spain covered acute and convalescent phases. Sample material is recorded as cDNA or gDNA derived from T cells, B-cell-depleted T cells, or PBMCs.

The CDR3 extends over 14 amino acids. Per germline, CDR1 SGDLS and CDR2 YYNGEE. The ends lost 5 bases at V and 5 bases at J; junction bases unmatched: 8. In the original analysis: Reference gene primer amplification yielded estimated nucleated cell counts. Method: immunoSEQ multiplex PCR; TCRdb's copy keeps in-frame clones and lacks some. V and J calls and clone size follow that table, whereas D and trimming were derived from the DNA. The sample shows under 300,000 clones, about 85% of them seen only once. The sequence came from a man younger than 40 who had recovered from COVID-19. Sequencing input: peripheral blood. The chain couples TRBV9 to TRBJ1-2; 8 nucleotides align to TRBD1. CDR3 sequence (DNA): TGTGCCAGCAGTTCCCGGACAGGGCGGTATGGCTACACCTTC. Translating it yields CASSSRTGRYGYTF.